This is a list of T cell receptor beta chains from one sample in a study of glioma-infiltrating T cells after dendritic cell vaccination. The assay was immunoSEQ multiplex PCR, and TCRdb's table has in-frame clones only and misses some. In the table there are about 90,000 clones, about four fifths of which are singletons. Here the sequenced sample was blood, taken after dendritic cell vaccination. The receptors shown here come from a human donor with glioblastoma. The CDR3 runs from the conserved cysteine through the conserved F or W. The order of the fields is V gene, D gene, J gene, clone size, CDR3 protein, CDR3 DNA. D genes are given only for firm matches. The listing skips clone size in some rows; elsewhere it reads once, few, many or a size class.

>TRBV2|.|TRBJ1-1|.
CASSWGGNTEAFF
TGTGCCAGCAGCTGGGGGGGGAACACTGAAGCTTTCTTT
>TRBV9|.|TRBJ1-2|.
CASSVGNIDSFYGYTF
TGTGCCAGCAGCGTAGGGAATATTGACAGTTTTTATGGCTACACCTTC
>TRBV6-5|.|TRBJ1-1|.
CASSYREGRPNTEAFF
TGTGCCAGCAGTTACAGGGAGGGCAGGCCGAACACTGAAGCTTTCTTT
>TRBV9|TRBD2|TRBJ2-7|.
CASSVGALTSGGHSYEQYF
TGTGCCAGCAGCGTAGGGGCTTTGACTAGCGGGGGACATTCCTACGAGCAGTACTTC
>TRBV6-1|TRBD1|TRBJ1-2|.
CASSGTGGAEFNGYTF
TGTGCCAGCAGTGGGACAGGGGGCGCAGAGTTCAATGGCTACACCTTC
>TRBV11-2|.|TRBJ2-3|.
CASSLSVTDTQYF
TGTGCCAGCAGCTTATCAGTCACAGATACGCAGTATTTT
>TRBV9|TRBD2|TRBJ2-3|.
CASRPLAGADTQYF
TGTGCCAGCAGACCCCTAGCGGGTGCAGATACGCAGTATTTT
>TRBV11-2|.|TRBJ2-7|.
CASNWDTVGEQYF
TGTGCCAGCAATTGGGACACCGTCGGGGAGCAGTACTTC
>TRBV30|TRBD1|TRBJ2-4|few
CASDREGENIQYF
TGTGCCAGTGACAGGGAAGGGGAAAACATTCAGTACTTC
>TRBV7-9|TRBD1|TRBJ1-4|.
CASSARTGSNEKLFF
TGTGCCAGCAGCGCCAGGACAGGGAGTAATGAAAAACTGTTTTTT
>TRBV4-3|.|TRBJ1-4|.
CASSQEGGATNEKLFF
TGCGCCAGCAGCCAAGAGGGGGGTGCAACTAATGAAAAACTGTTTTTT
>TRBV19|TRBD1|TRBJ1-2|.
CASSIAGGGMYGYTF
TGTGCCAGTAGTATAGCAGGGGGCGGTATGTATGGCTACACCTTC
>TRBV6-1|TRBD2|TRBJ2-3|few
CASSEPAGRGGTQYF
TGTGCCAGCAGTGAACCAGCGGGGCGAGGAGGTACGCAGTATTTT
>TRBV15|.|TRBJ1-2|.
CATSDPGASWGYTF
TGTGCCACCAGCGACCCAGGGGCGTCGTGGGGCTACACCTTC
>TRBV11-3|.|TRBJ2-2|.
CASSPGGQGGAGELFF
TGTGCCAGCAGCCCTGGGGGGCAGGGAGGGGCCGGGGAGCTGTTTTTT
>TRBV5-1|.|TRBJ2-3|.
CASSLEPETRGSQYF
TGCGCCAGCAGCTTGGAGCCAGAGACTAGGGGCTCGCAGTATTTT
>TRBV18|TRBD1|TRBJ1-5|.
CASSRDRDPSQPQHF
TGTGCCAGCTCAAGAGACAGGGACCCGTCTCAGCCCCAGCATTTT
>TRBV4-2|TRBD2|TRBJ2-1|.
CASSQTSGSYNEQFF
TGTGCCAGCAGCCAAACTAGCGGCTCCTACAATGAGCAGTTCTTC
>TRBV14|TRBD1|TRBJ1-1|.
CASSTRTGVAFF
TGTGCCAGCAGCACTCGGACAGGGGTAGCTTTCTTT
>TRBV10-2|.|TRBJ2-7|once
CASSDHRRSYEQYF
TGCGCCAGCAGTGACCACAGGCGCTCCTACGAGCAGTACTTC
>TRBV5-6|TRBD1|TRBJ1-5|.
CASSFDRVQPQHF
TGTGCCAGCAGCTTTGACAGGGTCCAGCCCCAGCATTTT
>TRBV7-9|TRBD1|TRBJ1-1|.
CASSLGQGVSTEAFF
TGTGCCAGCAGCTTAGGTCAGGGGGTGTCAACTGAAGCTTTCTTT
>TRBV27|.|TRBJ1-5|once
CASSLYQGNQPQHF
TGTGCCAGCAGTTTATATCAGGGGAATCAGCCCCAGCATTTT
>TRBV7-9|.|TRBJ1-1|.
CASSPTDSRGEAFF
TGTGCCAGCAGCCCAACCGACAGTCGAGGTGAAGCTTTCTTT
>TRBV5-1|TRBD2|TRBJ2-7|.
CASSLGLATYEQYF
TGCGCCAGCAGCTTGGGACTAGCGACGTACGAGCAGTACTTC
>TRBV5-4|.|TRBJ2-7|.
CASSFGHEQYF
TGTGCCAGCAGCTTCGGTCACGAGCAGTACTTC
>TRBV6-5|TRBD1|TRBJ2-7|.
CASTGQATYEQYF
TGTGCCAGCACTGGACAGGCGACCTACGAGCAGTACTTC
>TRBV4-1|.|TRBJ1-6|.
CASSQDPARRISYNSPLHF
TGCGCCAGCAGCCAAGATCCGGCCAGGCGAATCTCCTATAATTCACCCCTCCACTTT
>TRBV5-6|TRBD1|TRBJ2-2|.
CASSSGTGATGELFF
TGTGCCAGCAGTTCCGGGACAGGGGCCACCGGGGAGCTGTTTTTT
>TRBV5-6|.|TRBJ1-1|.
CASSLNLGSNTEAFF
TGTGCCAGCAGCTTGAATCTCGGTTCTAACACTGAAGCTTTCTTT
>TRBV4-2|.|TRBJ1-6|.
CASSPSSQGRDSPLHF
TGTGCCAGCAGCCCCTCAAGCCAGGGCCGGGATTCACCCCTCCACTTT
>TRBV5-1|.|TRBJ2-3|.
CASRIGTDTQYF
TGCGCCAGCAGGATCGGGACAGATACGCAGTATTTT
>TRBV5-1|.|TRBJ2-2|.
CASSFLAGSVGELFF
TGCGCCAGCAGCTTCCTTGCGGGGTCCGTCGGGGAGCTGTTTTTT
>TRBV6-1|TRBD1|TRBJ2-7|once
CASSPDRDEQYF
TGTGCCAGCAGTCCGGACAGGGACGAGCAGTACTTC
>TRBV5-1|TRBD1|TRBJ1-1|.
CASSGRTGDTEAFF
TGCGCCAGCAGCGGAAGGACAGGGGACACTGAAGCTTTCTTT